This is a list of T cell receptor beta chains from one sample in a study of blood T cells in healthy people across ages. TCRdb passed the 5' RACE reads through MiXCR, listing each CDR3 protein once. The sample includes around 870,000 distinct CDR3 sequences, under 35% of them seen just once. Sequenced material: blood. The receptor source for this set is a woman at least 80 years old in good health. CDR3s include the opening cysteine and the closing phenylalanine or tryptophan. Each record gives: V gene, D gene, clone size, J gene, CDR3 protein, CDR3 DNA. A D gene is named only where the DNA matches it firmly. Clone size is given for some rows only: seen once, a few or many times, or a class if the clone is expanded.

TRBV5-5	.	.	TRBJ2-3	CASMGQGGDQPQYF	TGTGCCAGCATGGGGCAGGGAGGCGATCAGCCCCAGTATTTT
TRBV18	.	.	TRBJ2-3	CASSPGVSDTQYF	TGTGCCAGCTCACCAGGGGTATCAGATACGCAGTATTTT
TRBV12-3/TRBV12-4	TRBD1	.	TRBJ2-7	CASSWGTGSEQYF	TGTGCCAGCAGTTGGGGGACAGGGTCCGAGCAGTACTTC
TRBV6-5	.	many	TRBJ2-7	CASSYKAGVYYEQYF	TGTGCCAGCAGTTACAAGGCAGGAGTGTACTACGAGCAGTACTTC
TRBV20-1	.	many	TRBJ1-5	CSAQGGGQPQHF	TGCAGTGCTCAAGGAGGCGGACAGCCCCAGCATTTT
TRBV27	.	few	TRBJ2-1	CASRANGGSYNEQFF	TGTGCCAGCAGAGCTAACGGGGGCTCCTACAATGAGCAGTTCTTC
TRBV20-1	.	few	TRBJ1-1	CSASGVAEAFF	TGCAGTGCTTCAGGGGTGGCTGAAGCTTTCTTT
TRBV12-3/TRBV12-4	TRBD1	many	TRBJ2-1	CASNPGQGYNEQFF	TGTGCCAGCAATCCGGGACAGGGATACAATGAGCAGTTCTTC
TRBV30	.	.	TRBJ1-2	CAWSLRQSYGYTF	TGTGCCTGGAGTCTGAGACAGAGCTATGGCTACACCTTC
TRBV27	TRBD1	.	TRBJ1-3	CASSLFGTGNNIAGNTIYF	TGTGCCAGCAGTTTGTTTGGGACAGGGAATAATATAGCTGGAAACACCATATATTTT
TRBV7-2	.	.	TRBJ2-3	CASSLGLVGAPPTDTQYF	TGTGCCAGCAGCTTAGGACTAGTGGGGGCCCCCCCCACAGATACGCAGTATTTT
TRBV6-2/TRBV6-3	TRBD2	many	TRBJ2-4	CASSYDLAVAKNIQYF	TGTGCCAGCAGTTATGACCTAGCGGTTGCCAAAAACATTCAGTACTTC
TRBV20-1	.	many	TRBJ1-1	CSARDGTGRGEAFF	TGCAGTGCTAGAGATGGTACAGGGAGGGGTGAAGCTTTCTTT
TRBV6-2/TRBV6-3	TRBD1	once	TRBJ1-2	CASGQDRVRRGYTF	TGTGCCAGCGGCCAGGACAGGGTAAGACGTGGCTACACCTTC
TRBV11-2	TRBD2	.	TRBJ2-5	CASRAGTSGQETQYF	TGTGCCAGCAGGGCCGGGACTAGCGGACAAGAGACCCAGTACTTC
TRBV3-1	TRBD1	.	TRBJ1-1	CASTQGGGRGTEAFF	TGTGCCAGCACCCAGGGGGGGGGGCGAGGCACTGAAGCTTTCTTT
TRBV18	.	few	TRBJ1-1	CASSPTSGNTEAFF	TGTGCCAGCTCACCAACATCGGGGAACACTGAAGCTTTCTTT
TRBV9	TRBD2	many	TRBJ2-3	CASSAGSGSSTDTQYF	TGTGCCAGCAGCGCAGGAAGCGGGAGTAGCACAGATACGCAGTATTTT
TRBV6-6	.	.	TRBJ1-2	CASSYRLSYGYTF	TGTGCCAGCAGTTACAGGCTATCCTATGGCTACACCTTC
TRBV6-2/TRBV6-3	.	many	TRBJ1-6	CASSYSPGRTNSPLHF	TGTGCCAGCAGTTACTCTCCGGGACGGACAAATTCACCCCTCCACTTT
TRBV7-2	.	many	TRBJ2-3	CASSLAPGGDTQYF	TGTGCCAGCAGCTTAGCCCCCGGGGGAGATACGCAGTATTTT
TRBV7-6	.	few	TRBJ2-5	CASSFGRGRETQYF	TGTGCCAGCAGCTTTGGACGGGGCAGGGAGACCCAGTACTTC
TRBV5-6	.	.	TRBJ2-7	CASNPEGRGTHEQYF	TGTGCCAGCAACCCCGAAGGTAGGGGCACCCACGAGCAGTACTTC
TRBV7-2	.	many	TRBJ1-2	CASSPGPTAGYTF	TGTGCCAGCAGCCCCGGGCCCACGGCTGGCTACACCTTC
TRBV19	.	few	TRBJ2-5	CASSTVMKETQYF	TGTGCCAGTAGCACCGTGATGAAAGAGACCCAGTACTTC
TRBV7-2	.	.	TRBJ1-4	CASSLPLGEKLFF	TGTGCCAGCAGCCTTCCCCTGGGCGAAAAACTGTTTTTT
TRBV24-1	.	few	TRBJ2-5	CATSDPTSGATKTQYF	TGTGCCACCAGTGATCCCACCTCCGGGGCTACGAAGACCCAGTACTTC
TRBV9	.	few	TRBJ1-4	CASSVGPATNEKLFF	TGTGCCAGCAGCGTAGGCCCTGCAACTAATGAAAAACTGTTTTTT
TRBV5-1	.	.	TRBJ1-1	CVSSSLDRLNTEAFF	TGCGTCAGCAGCTCTCTTGACAGGCTGAACACTGAAGCTTTCTTT
TRBV4-3	.	many	TRBJ2-5	CASSQASQQTQYF	TGCGCCAGCAGCCAAGCCTCGCAACAGACCCAGTACTTC
TRBV12-3/TRBV12-4	TRBD1	many	TRBJ2-4	CAKTQDRKEDIQYF	TGTGCCAAAACTCAGGACAGGAAGGAAGACATTCAGTACTTC
TRBV12-3/TRBV12-4	TRBD1	.	TRBJ2-7	CASSSRTGRNEQYF	TGTGCCAGCTCCTCGAGGACAGGGCGGAACGAGCAGTACTTC
TRBV6-5	.	many	TRBJ2-3	CASSYSFGPSITDTQYF	TGTGCCAGCAGTTACTCGTTCGGGCCAAGTATCACAGATACGCAGTATTTT
TRBV20-1	.	many	TRBJ2-4	CSASRRGLQNIQYF	TGCAGTGCTAGTCGGAGGGGTCTACAAAACATTCAGTACTTC
TRBV20-1	TRBD2	.	TRBJ2-1	CSATSGTQETQFF	TGCAGTGCTACTAGCGGCACCCAAGAGACCCAGTTCTTC
TRBV7-2	.	few	TRBJ1-1	CASSLVGGGTMNTEAFF	TGTGCCAGCAGCTTAGTGGGGGGTGGGACGATGAACACTGAAGCTTTCTTT
TRBV27	.	.	TRBJ1-2	CASSPRAGSANYGYTF	TGTGCCAGCAGTCCGCGAGCGGGATCGGCTAACTATGGCTACACCTTC
TRBV12-3/TRBV12-4	TRBD2	many	TRBJ2-3	CASRPSLAGAADTQYF	TGTGCCAGCAGGCCTTCACTAGCGGGGGCTGCAGATACGCAGTATTTT
TRBV5-6	.	few	TRBJ1-1	CASSPHRQGSPMNTEAFF	TGTGCCAGCAGCCCCCACCGGCAGGGGAGCCCTATGAACACTGAAGCTTTCTTT
TRBV7-2	TRBD2	many	TRBJ2-5	CASSEGLAQETQYF	TGTGCCAGCAGCGAAGGACTAGCTCAAGAGACCCAGTACTTC
TRBV18	.	many	TRBJ2-5	CASCRGPQETQYF	TGTGCCAGCTGCAGAGGCCCGCAAGAGACCCAGTACTTC
TRBV20-1	TRBD2	many	TRBJ2-3	CSARFGTSGGADTQYF	TGCAGTGCTAGATTCGGGACTAGCGGGGGGGCAGATACGCAGTATTTT
TRBV4-1	.	.	TRBJ2-5	CASSQDPGQKKETQYF	TGCGCCAGCAGCCAAGATCCGGGACAAAAGAAAGAGACCCAGTACTTC
TRBV2	TRBD1	many	TRBJ1-2	CASSGGTGNYGYTF	TGTGCCAGCAGTGGTGGGACAGGGAACTATGGCTACACCTTC
TRBV2	TRBD1	.	TRBJ2-6	CATQPGQGFSGANVLTF	TGTGCCACTCAGCCGGGACAGGGCTTTTCTGGGGCCAACGTCCTGACTTTC
TRBV7-9	TRBD1	.	TRBJ1-1	CASSQPLGQLNTEAFF	TGTGCCAGCAGCCAACCTCTGGGACAGTTGAACACTGAAGCTTTCTTT
TRBV11-3	TRBD2	.	TRBJ2-5	CASSLVDGGGQETQYF	TGTGCCAGCAGCTTAGTCGACGGGGGGGGCCAAGAGACCCAGTACTTC
TRBV6-6	.	many	TRBJ1-6	CASYRPSSYNSPLHF	TGTGCCAGCTATAGGCCGAGCTCCTATAATTCACCCCTCCACTTT
TRBV5-5	.	many	TRBJ1-2	CASSFIQGGNYGYTF	TGTGCCAGCAGCTTCATTCAGGGCGGTAACTATGGCTACACCTTC
TRBV20-1	.	many	TRBJ2-7	CSASTGPIYEQYF	TGCAGTGCTTCGACAGGTCCTATCTACGAGCAGTACTTC
TRBV7-9	TRBD1	many	TRBJ1-1	CASSLAPDRAEAFF	TGTGCCAGCAGCTTAGCCCCGGACAGGGCTGAAGCTTTCTTT